This T cell receptor (beta chain) was sequenced for a study of blood T cell repertoires in COVID-19. Clones were read by immunoSEQ multiplex PCR, and TCRdb kept only the in-frame ones, dropping some. The sample includes approximately 110,000 clones, about 86% of them seen just once. This sequence was found in a woman aged 45-65 years with active or convalescent COVID-19. Material for sequencing was peripheral blood.

This CDR3 is CASSFREGTEAFF. The CDR3 DNA follows: TGTGCCAGCAGCTTCAGGGAAGGCACTGAAGCTTTCTTT. V and J are TRBV7-2 and TRBJ1-1; a weak D match, TRBD1 (5 bases). V dropped 3 bases and J dropped 4 bases, with 9 bases sitting between them. CDR3 length: 13 amino acids. Germline V gene lookup returns CDR1 SGHTA and CDR2 FQGNSA.